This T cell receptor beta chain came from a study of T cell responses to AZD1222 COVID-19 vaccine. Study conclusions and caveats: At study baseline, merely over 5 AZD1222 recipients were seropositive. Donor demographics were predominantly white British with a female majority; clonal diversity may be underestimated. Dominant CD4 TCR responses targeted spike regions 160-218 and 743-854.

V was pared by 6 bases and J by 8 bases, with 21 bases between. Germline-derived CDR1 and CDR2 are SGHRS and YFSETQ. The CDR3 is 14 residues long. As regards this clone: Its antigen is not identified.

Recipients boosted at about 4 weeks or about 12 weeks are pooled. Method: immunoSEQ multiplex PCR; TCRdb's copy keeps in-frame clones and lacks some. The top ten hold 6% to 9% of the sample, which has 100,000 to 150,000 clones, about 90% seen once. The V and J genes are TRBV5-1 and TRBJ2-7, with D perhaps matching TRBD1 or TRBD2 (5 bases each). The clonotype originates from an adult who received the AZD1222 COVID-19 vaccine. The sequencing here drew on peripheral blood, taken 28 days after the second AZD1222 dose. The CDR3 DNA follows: TGCGCCAGCACCCTGGGGGAGTTGGGGCGTAAGCAGTACTTC. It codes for CASTLGELGRKQYF.